This is a list of T cell receptor beta chains from one sample in a study of shared clonotypes between healthy human individuals. Clones were read by immunoSEQ multiplex PCR, and TCRdb kept only the in-frame ones, dropping some. The repertoire holds a few million clones, with just over 90% as singletons. Sequencing used naive CD8+ T cells from PBMCs. The receptors come from a man aged 18 to 29 in good health. Some clones in this sample may be carry-over from other donors' samples. Both conserved end residues are part of each CDR3. Fields, in order: V gene, D gene, J gene, CDR3 DNA, CDR3 protein. D genes are given only for firm matches.

TRBV27	TRBD1	TRBJ1-2	TGTGCCAGCAGTTTCCTCGGACAGGCAGGCTATGGCTACACCTTC	CASSFLGQAGYGYTF
TRBV7-9	TRBD2	TRBJ2-3	TGTGCCAGCAGCTTGCTACCAACTAGGAGCGGGAGTAGCGCAGATACGCAGTATTTT	CASSLLPTRSGSSADTQYF
TRBV27	TRBD2	TRBJ2-4	TGTGCCAGCAGTCCCTATAGCGGGAGGGACATTCAGTACTTC	CASSPYSGRDIQYF
TRBV27	-	TRBJ1-5	TGTGCCAGCGGCGGAGTGGGGTCCAATCAGCCCCAGCATTTT	CASGGVGSNQPQHF
TRBV27	TRBD2	TRBJ2-3	TGTGCCAGCAGTTTTATTGGGGTAGCGGGAGGGCCGATGCACACAGATACGCAGTATTTT	CASSFIGVAGGPMHTDTQYF
TRBV7-9	TRBD2	TRBJ2-7	TGTGCCAGCAGCCGGGACTACACCTCCTACGAGCAGTACTTC	CASSRDYTSYEQYF
TRBV11-2	-	TRBJ1-4	TGTGCCAGCAGCCGCGGGAGCGAAAAACTGTTTTTT	CASSRGSEKLFF
TRBV27	-	TRBJ1-6	TGTGCCAGCAGTGCCCCCTTGCTGACACCCCTCCACTTT	CASSAPLLTPLHF
TRBV19	-	TRBJ1-1	TGTGCCAGTAGTATAGGTCCGGGGCAGACTGAAGCTTTCTTT	CASSIGPGQTEAFF
TRBV9	-	TRBJ2-7	TGTGCCAGCAAGGGAGGGACACGCGAGCAGTACTTC	CASKGGTREQYF
TRBV30	TRBD1	TRBJ1-3	TGTGCCTGGAGCGGGACAGGCTCTGGAAACACCATATATTTT	CAWSGTGSGNTIYF
TRBV29-1	-	TRBJ2-1	TGCAGCGTTTCTGGGGTCCAGCAAGGGGGCAATGAGCAGTTCTTC	CSVSGVQQGGNEQFF
TRBV2	-	TRBJ1-2	TGTGCCAGCAGTGAATCGGAAGGAAGCTATGGCTACACCTTC	CASSESEGSYGYTF
TRBV5-6	-	TRBJ2-4	TGTGCCAGCAGCTTAGGTCCGAAAGCCAAAAACATTCAGTACTTC	CASSLGPKAKNIQYF
TRBV27	-	TRBJ2-7	TGTGCCAGCAGTTTAGTTGCTAGCTCATACCCTCTCCACGAGCAGTACTTC	CASSLVASSYPLHEQYF
TRBV10-3	-	TRBJ1-3	TGTGCCATCAGGGGCATCTCTGGAAACACCATATATTTT	CAIRGISGNTIYF
TRBV7-2	TRBD2	TRBJ2-1	TGTGCCAGCAACGGGAGGGGTCTAGCTGGATGGCATGAGCAGTTCTTC	CASNGRGLAGWHEQFF
TRBV7-6	TRBD1	TRBJ1-1	TGTGCCAGCAGCTTAGAGAGGTTCGGGACAGGGGATCTGAACACTGAAGCTTTCTTT	CASSLERFGTGDLNTEAFF
TRBV19	TRBD1	TRBJ2-7	TGTGCCAGTAGTAATGACAGGGGGCGCCGGGAGCAGTACTTC	CASSNDRGRREQYF
TRBV11-2	-	TRBJ2-3	TGTGCCAGCAGCTTCGGAGATACGCAGTATTTT	CASSFGDTQYF
TRBV5-1	-	TRBJ2-1	TGCGCCAGCAGCTTGGTTGGGGGTGGCAATGAGCAGTTCTTC	CASSLVGGGNEQFF
TRBV11-2	-	TRBJ2-7	TGTGCCAGCAGCTTTCAGACTACCTACGAGCAGTACTTC	CASSFQTTYEQYF
TRBV28	-	TRBJ1-3	TGTGCCAGCGCCCCCCCGGACAACTCTGGAAACACCATATATTTT	CASAPPDNSGNTIYF
TRBV27	TRBD2	TRBJ2-7	TGTGCCAGTAGATCGGCGGGAGGGACCTACGAGCAGTACTTC	CASRSAGGTYEQYF